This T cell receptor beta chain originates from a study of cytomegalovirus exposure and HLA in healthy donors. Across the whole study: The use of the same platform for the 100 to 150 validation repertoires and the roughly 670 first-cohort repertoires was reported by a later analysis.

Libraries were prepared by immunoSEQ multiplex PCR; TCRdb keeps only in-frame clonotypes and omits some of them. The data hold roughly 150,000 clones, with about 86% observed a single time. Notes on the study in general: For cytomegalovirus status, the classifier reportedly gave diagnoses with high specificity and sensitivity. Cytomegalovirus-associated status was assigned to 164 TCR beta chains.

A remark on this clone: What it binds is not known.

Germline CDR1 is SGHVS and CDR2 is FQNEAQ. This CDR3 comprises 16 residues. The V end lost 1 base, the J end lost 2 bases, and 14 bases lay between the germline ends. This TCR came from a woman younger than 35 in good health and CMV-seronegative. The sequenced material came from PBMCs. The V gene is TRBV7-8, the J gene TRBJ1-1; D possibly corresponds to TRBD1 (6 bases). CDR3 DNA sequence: TGTGCCAGCAGCTTAGGTGGAGGACAGCTAAACACTGAAGCTTTCTTT. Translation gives CASSLGGGQLNTEAFF.